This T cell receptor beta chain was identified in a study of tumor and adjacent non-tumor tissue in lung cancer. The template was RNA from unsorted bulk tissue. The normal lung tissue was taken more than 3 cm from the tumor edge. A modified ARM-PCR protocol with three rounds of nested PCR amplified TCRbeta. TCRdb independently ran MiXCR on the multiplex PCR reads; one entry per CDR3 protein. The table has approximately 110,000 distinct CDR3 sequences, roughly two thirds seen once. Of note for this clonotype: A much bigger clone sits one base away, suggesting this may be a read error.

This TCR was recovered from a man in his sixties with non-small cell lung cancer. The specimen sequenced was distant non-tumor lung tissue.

The DNA of the CDR3 is TGTGCCAGCAGGAGGTCTAGCGGGAGAAACACCGGGGAGCTGTTTTTT. Protein sequence: CASRRSSGRNTGELFF. This rearrangement joins TRBV25-1 to TRBJ2-2; TRBD2 matches at 10 bases. This CDR3 is 16 amino acids long. J lost 2 bases, V lost 6 bases, and 6 bases had no gene match. The germline gives CDR1 MGHDK, CDR2 SYGVNS. Combining the CDR3 with reference TRBV25-1 and TRBJ2-2 gives the whole variable domain EADIYQTPRYLVIGTGKKITLECSQTMGHDKMYWYQQDPGMELHLIHYSYGVNSTEKGDLSSESTVSRIRTEHFPLTLESARPSHTSQYLCASRRSSGRNTGELFFGEGSRLTVL.